This T cell receptor beta chain was documented in a study of blood T cells in healthy people across ages. Broader study findings: Possibly, changes in expanded clonotypes were confounded because donor CMV status was unknown.

Note on this clonotype: What it binds is unknown.

For the second PCR, which ran for roughly 7 to 11 cycles, a sample-barcoded 5' primer and a J-beta primer mix were used. Researchers report that a template-switch adaptor with 12 random nucleotides tagged each cDNA molecule. TCRdb passed the 5' RACE reads through MiXCR, listing each CDR3 protein once. Here the sample spans 710,000 or so distinct CDR3 sequences, about 34% being singletons. Germline values: CDR1 DFQATT, CDR2 SNEGSKA (reference sequence). The CDR3 has 16 amino acids. Trimming took 1 base from V and 3 from J; bases not matched to a gene: 4. This clonotype was obtained from a woman older than 75 in good health. Input material: blood. J is TRBJ2-1 and V is TRBV20-1; TRBD2 aligns across 12 bases. The CDR3 DNA reads TGCAGTGCTAGAGCTGGACTAGCGGGGAACTACAATGAGCAGTTCTTC. Translating gives CSARAGLAGNYNEQFF.